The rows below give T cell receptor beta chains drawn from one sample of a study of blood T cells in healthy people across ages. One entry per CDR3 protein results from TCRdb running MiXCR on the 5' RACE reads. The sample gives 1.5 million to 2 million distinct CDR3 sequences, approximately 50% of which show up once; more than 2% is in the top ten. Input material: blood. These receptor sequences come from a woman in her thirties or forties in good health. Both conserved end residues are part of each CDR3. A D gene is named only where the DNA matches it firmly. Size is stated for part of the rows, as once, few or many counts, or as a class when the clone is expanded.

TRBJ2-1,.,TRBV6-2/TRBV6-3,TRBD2,TGTGCCAGCAGTTACGAGGGGCAACTAGCGGGGGGGCCCCCAAATGAGCAGTTCTTC,CASSYEGQLAGGPPNEQFF
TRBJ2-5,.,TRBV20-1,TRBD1,TGCAGTGCTCACGACAGGGGGCGCAGTGAGCAGTACTTC,CSAHDRGRSEQYF
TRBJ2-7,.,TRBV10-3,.,TGTGCCATCGGGGGTAGCGAGCAGTACTTC,CAIGGSEQYF
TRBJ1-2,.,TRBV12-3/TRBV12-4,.,TGTGCCAGCAGTTTAGGGGACGAGGGAGGCTACACCTTC,CASSLGDEGGYTF
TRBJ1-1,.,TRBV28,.,TGTGCCAGCGGTTTTCCCGTGGGGCAGACCGAAGCTTTCTTT,CASGFPVGQTEAFF
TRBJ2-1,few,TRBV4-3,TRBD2,TGCGCCAGCAGCCAGGAGCCTGCCTTTAGCGGGGGGGGCAATGAGCAGTTCTTC,CASSQEPAFSGGGNEQFF
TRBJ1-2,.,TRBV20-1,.,TGCAGTGCAAACCACCTATCAACTAACTATGGCTACACCTTC,CSANHLSTNYGYTF
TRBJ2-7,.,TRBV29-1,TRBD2,TGCAGCGTCGCCGGCGCTAGCGGGGGAGGCGAGCAGTACTTC,CSVAGASGGGEQYF
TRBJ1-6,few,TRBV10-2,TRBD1,TGCGCCAGCACCCGACAGGGTGTTAATTCACCCCTCCACTTT,CASTRQGVNSPLHF
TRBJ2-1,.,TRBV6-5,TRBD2,TGTGCCAGCAGTTACTCGAGCGCGGGGGGGAGCTCCTACAATGAGCAGTTCTTC,CASSYSSAGGSSYNEQFF
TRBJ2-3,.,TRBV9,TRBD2,TGTGCCAGCAGTCCCACTAGCCGAGCGGGGGGAGGCACAGATACGCAGTATTTT,CASSPTSRAGGGTDTQYF
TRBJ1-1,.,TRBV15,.,TGTGCCACCAGCAGAGTGGAGGGGAGCACTGAAGCTTTCTTT,CATSRVEGSTEAFF
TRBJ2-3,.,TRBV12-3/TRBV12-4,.,TGTGCCAGCAGTTTACAATGGGACAGCACAGATACGCAGTATTTT,CASSLQWDSTDTQYF
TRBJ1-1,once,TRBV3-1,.,TGTGCCAGCAGCCAAGGCAGAAACTATTACACTGAAGCTTTCTTT,CASSQGRNYYTEAFF
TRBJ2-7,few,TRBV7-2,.,TGTGCCAGCAGCTTAATGATGGTGGGGCCTTACGAGCAGTACTTC,CASSLMMVGPYEQYF
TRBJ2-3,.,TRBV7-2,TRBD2,TGTGCCAGCTCCCTATCGGGAGGGCACACAGATACGCAGTATTTT,CASSLSGGHTDTQYF
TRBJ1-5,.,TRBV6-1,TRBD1,TGTGCCAGCAGCTGGGACAGGAGATATAGCAATCAGCCCCAGCATTTT,CASSWDRRYSNQPQHF
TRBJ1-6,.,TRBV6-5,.,TGTGCCTCCTCCGGGGGAGAATATAATTCACCCCTCCACTTT,CASSGGEYNSPLHF
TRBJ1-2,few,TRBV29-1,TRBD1,TGCAGCGGCCTGGGACAGTCGGATGGCTACACCTTC,CSGLGQSDGYTF
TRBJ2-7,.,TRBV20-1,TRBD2,TGCAGTGCCTCCCCCTTGGCGGGGGGATACGAGCAGTACTTC,CSASPLAGGYEQYF
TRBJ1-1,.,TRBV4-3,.,TGCGCCAGCAGCCAAGATCTGGGGGACCTAGCTTTCTTT,CASSQDLGDLAFF
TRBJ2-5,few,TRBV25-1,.,TGTGCCAGCAGTGAAGGGGTGGAGGACAGAAACCAAGAGACCCAGTACTTC,CASSEGVEDRNQETQYF
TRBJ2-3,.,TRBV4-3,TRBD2,TGCGCCAGCAGCCAAGGCGCCGGGGGGGCAACAGATACGCAGTATTTT,CASSQGAGGATDTQYF
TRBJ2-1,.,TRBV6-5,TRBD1,TGTGCCAGCAGTTACGTCAGGGGGCGTGAGCAGTTCTTC,CASSYVRGREQFF
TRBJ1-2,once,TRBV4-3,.,TGCGCCAGCAGCCAGACAGAGGCCCCTTTTTATGGCTACACCTTC,CASSQTEAPFYGYTF
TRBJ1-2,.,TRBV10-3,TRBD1,TGTGCCATCAGTGGGGGGACAGATTCCCTCTATGGCTACACCTTC,CAISGGTDSLYGYTF
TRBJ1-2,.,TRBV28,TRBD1,TGTGCCAGCAGCCTCACAGGGGGAACATGGAGTGGCTACACCTTC,CASSLTGGTWSGYTF
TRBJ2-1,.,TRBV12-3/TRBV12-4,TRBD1,TGTGCCAGCAGTCTCCCGACAGGGGTGCAGTTCTTC,CASSLPTGVQFF
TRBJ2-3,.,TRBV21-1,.,TGTGCCAGCAGCAAAGAAGGCAGAGAAGACACAGATACGCAGTATTTT,CASSKEGREDTDTQYF
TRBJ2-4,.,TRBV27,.,TGTGCCAGCAGTCCCATGTCCGGGGCCGGGCGGGACATTCAGTACTTC,CASSPMSGAGRDIQYF
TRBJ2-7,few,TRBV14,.,TGTGCCAGCAGCCTCAAGACAGGGAGGGCCTACGAGCAGTACTTC,CASSLKTGRAYEQYF
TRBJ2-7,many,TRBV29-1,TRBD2,TGCAGCGTTGCACTAGCGGGGGGTTACGAGCAGTACTTC,CSVALAGGYEQYF
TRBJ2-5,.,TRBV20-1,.,TGCAGTGCTAGTGCAACGACAGTGACCTCGACCCAGTACTTC,CSASATTVTSTQYF